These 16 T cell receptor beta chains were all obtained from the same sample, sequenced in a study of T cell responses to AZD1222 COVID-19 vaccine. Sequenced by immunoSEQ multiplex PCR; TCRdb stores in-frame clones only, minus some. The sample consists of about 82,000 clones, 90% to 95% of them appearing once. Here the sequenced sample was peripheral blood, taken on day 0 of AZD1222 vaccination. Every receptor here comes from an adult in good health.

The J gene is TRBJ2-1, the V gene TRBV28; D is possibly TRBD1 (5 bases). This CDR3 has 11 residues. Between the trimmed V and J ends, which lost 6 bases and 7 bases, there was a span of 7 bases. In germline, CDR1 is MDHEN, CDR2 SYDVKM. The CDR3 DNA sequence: TGTGCCAGCAGGAACAGGAATGAGCAGTTCTTC. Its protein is CASRNRNEQFF.

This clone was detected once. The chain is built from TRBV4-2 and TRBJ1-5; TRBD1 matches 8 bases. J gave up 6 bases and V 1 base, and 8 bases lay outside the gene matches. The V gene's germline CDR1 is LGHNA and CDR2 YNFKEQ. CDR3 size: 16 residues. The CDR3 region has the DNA TGTGCCAGCAGCCAAGCAACAGGGGGTTCAGGTCAGCCCCAGCATTTT. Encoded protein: CASSQATGGSGQPQHF.

CDR3: CASSDLSGGAADEQFF. DNA for the CDR3: TGTGCCAGCAGTGACTTGAGCGGGGGGGCCGCAGATGAGCAGTTCTTC. The V call is TRBV6-4, the J call TRBJ2-1; 10 nucleotides align to TRBD2. This CDR3 is built from 16 residues. Germline V gene lookup returns CDR1 MRHNA and CDR2 SNTAGT. J lost 8 bases, V lost 1 base, and 8 bases had no gene match.

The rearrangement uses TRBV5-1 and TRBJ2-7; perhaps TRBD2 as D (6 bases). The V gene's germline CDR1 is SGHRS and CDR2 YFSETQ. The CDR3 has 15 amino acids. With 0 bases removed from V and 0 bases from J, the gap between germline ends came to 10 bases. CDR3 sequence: CASSLGGGSSYEQYF. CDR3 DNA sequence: TGCGCCAGCAGCTTGGGTGGGGGGAGCTCCTACGAGCAGTACTTC.

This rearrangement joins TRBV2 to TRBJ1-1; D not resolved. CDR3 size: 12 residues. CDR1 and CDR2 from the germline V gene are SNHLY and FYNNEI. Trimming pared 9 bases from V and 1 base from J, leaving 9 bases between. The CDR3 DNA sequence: TGTGCCAGGGGGAGGGCGAACACTGAAGCTTTCTTT. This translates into CARGRANTEAFF.

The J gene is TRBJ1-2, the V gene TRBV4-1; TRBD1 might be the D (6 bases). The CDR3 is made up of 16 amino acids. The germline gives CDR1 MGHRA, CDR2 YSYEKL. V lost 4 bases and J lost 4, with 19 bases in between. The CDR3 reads CASSLKVQGEGYGYTF. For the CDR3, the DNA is TGCGCCAGCAGCCTCAAAGTACAGGGAGAGGGCTATGGCTACACCTTC.

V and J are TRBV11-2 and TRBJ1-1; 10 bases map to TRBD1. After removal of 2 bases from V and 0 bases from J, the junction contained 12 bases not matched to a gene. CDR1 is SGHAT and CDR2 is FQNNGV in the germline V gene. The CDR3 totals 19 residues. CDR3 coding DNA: TGTGCCAGCAGCTTAACCACGGACAGGGGGATTCGGATGAACACTGAAGCTTTCTTT. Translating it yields CASSLTTDRGIRMNTEAFF.

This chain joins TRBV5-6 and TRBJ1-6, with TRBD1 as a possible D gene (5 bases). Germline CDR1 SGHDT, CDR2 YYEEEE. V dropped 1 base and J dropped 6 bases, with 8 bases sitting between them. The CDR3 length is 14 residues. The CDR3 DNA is TGTGCCAGCAGCTTGTTGACAGTTAATTCACCCCTCCACTTT. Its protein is CASSLLTVNSPLHF.

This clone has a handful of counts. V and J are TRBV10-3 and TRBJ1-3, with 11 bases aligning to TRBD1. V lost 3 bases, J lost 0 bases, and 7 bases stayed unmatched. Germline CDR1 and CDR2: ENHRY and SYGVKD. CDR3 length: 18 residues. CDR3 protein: CAISEAPGQGGSGNTIYF. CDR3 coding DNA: TGTGCCATCAGTGAAGCCCCGGGACAGGGGGGCTCTGGAAACACCATATATTTT.

The CDR3 sequence: CASREGRPSGNTIYF. The CDR3 nucleotides read TGTGCCAGCAGGGAGGGACGGCCCTCGGGGAACACCATATATTTT. The V gene is TRBV7-8, the J gene TRBJ1-3; tentative D call: TRBD1 (5 bases). Germline loops: CDR1 SGHVS, CDR2 FQNEAQ. CDR3 length: 15 amino acids. V lost 6 bases and J lost 7, with 19 bases in between.

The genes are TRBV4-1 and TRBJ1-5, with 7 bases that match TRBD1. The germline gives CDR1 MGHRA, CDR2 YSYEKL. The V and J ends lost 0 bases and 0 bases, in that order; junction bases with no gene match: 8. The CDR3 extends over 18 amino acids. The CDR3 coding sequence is TGCGCCAGCAGCCAAGATGGAGCAGGGGGATATAGCAATCAGCCCCAGCATTTT. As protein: CASSQDGAGGYSNQPQHF.

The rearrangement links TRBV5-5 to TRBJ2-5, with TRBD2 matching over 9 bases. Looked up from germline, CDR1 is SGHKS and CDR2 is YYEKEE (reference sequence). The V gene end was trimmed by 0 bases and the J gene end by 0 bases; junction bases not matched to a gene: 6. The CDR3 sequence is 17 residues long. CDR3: CASSLGRLAAYQETQYF. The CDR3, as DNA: TGTGCCAGCAGCTTGGGCAGACTAGCGGCGTACCAAGAGACCCAGTACTTC.

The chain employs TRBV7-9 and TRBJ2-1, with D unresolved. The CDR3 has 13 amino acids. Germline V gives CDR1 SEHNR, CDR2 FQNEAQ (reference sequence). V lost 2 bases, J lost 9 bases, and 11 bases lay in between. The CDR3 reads CASSLPYPVEQFF. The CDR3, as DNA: TGTGCCAGCAGCTTACCCTACCCGGTTGAGCAGTTCTTC.

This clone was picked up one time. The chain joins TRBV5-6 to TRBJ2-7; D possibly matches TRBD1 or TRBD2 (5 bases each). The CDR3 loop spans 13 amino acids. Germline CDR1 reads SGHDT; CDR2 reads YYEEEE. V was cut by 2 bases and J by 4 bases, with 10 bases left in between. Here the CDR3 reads CASSFGADYEQYF. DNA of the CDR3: TGTGCCAGCAGCTTCGGGGCAGATTACGAGCAGTACTTC.

CDR3 nucleotide sequence: TGTGCCATCAGTGCGTACCGTGACACCGGGGAGCTGTTTTTT. Its protein product is CAISAYRDTGELFF. This chain links TRBV10-3 with TRBJ2-2; D gene unclear. Trimming removed 4 bases at V and 3 bases at J, with 9 bases between. This CDR3 has 14 amino acids. Germline CDR1 reads ENHRY; CDR2 reads SYGVKD.

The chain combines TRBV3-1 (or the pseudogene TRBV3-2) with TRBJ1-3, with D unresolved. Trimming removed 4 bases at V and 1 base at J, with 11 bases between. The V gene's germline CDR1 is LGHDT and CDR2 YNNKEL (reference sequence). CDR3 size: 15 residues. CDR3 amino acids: CASSRDAGSGNTIYF. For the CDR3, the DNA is TGTGCCAGCAGCCGAGACGCGGGGTCTGGAAACACCATATATTTT.